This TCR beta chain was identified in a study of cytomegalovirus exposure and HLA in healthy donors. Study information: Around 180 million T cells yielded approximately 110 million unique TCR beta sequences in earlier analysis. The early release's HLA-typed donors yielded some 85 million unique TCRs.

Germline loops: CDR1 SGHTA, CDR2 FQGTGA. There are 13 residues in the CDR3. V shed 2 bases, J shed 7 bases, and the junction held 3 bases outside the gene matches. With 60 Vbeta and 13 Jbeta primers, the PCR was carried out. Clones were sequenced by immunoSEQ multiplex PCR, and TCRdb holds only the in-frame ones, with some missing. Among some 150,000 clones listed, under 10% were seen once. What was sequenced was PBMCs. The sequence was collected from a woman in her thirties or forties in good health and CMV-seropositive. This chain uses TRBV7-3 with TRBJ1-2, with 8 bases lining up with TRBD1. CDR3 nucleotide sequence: TGTGCCAGCAGCTTAGGCGGGACAGGTGGCTACACCTTC. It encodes CASSLGGTGGYTF.